This T cell receptor (beta chain) was found in a study of T cell responses to AZD1222 COVID-19 vaccine. Study-wide findings and caveats: Seropositive status at baseline applied to only a handful of AZD1222 recipients. Spike regions recognized by vaccine-associated CD4 TCRs spanned the protein, led by 160-218 and 743-854. Repertoire sampling was restricted to post-peak T cell response timepoints. Donors were chiefly white British, with a greater number of females, and clonal diversity was perhaps underestimated.

Trimming removed 3 bases from V and 3 bases from J, with 12 bases in between. The CDR3 is 14 residues long. Germline CDR1 reads KGHSH; CDR2 reads LQKENI. Only in-frame clones appear in the TCRdb table, and some are missing; sequencing was by immunoSEQ multiplex PCR. Of 180,000 or so clones in the sample, about 95% were seen once. About this clone: The target antigen is unknown.

The TCR was taken from an adult in good health. The chain carries TRBV18 and TRBJ2-7; TRBD1 or TRBD2 may be the D gene (6 bases each). Sequencing used peripheral blood, obtained on day 0 of AZD1222 vaccination. The CDR3 loop is CASSPWGAVYEQYF. The CDR3 coding sequence is TGTGCCAGCTCACCTTGGGGGGCGGTCTACGAGCAGTACTTC.